This TCR beta chain was sequenced for a study of brain metastases from non-small cell lung cancer (dated by TCRdb to the late 2010s). For the wider study: The study profiled the immune microenvironment of paired resected primary tumors and brain metastases taken from patients with non-small-cell lung cancer.

In the germline V gene (reference sequence), CDR1 corresponds to GTSNPN and CDR2 to SVGIG. Its CDR3 holds 13 amino acids, cysteine through phenylalanine. CDR3 DNA only is kept here, 39 bases in frame from base 1. Trimming takes 0 bases from V and 2 bases from J, and the germline ends sit 6 bases apart. The cohort was made up of some 40 patients with surgically resected non-small-cell lung cancer, each of whom had both a primary tumor specimen and a brain metastasis specimen. Archival formalin-fixed, paraffin-embedded tissues were used as the tumor specimens. Library construction relied on the immunoSEQ multiplex PCR assay. T-cell receptor beta chain repertoire sequencing was performed alongside a 770-gene immune expression panel. What TCRdb holds here is the immuneACCESS table cut down to in-frame rearrangements. Part of the clones is not present; checked against another copy, under half of the missing clones reflect an unresolved V gene, and the others are unexplained. This sample has 430 or so clones in its table, and roughly 81% of those were observed once. About 20% of the sample lies in the top ten.

Concerning this clone: It lacks a known antigen. No much larger clone is present one base from it, and per-base qualities are unavailable.

Findings and caveats that apply to the study as a whole: T-cell clones appeared expanded in around three fifths of brain metastases relative to the matched primary tumors. Paired brain metastases and primary tumors largely shared TCR repertoires, although T-cell densities in the metastases were sparse. T-cell infiltration was lower in brain metastases than in primary tumors (P < 0.001).

The clonotype originates from a donor at least 40 years old with non-small cell lung cancer. In this chain, TRBV30 is recombined with TRBJ2-3, with no confident D gene call. The sample taken for sequencing was tissue from a brain metastasis. The sample's cell subset or site, from its label and the paper: resected brain metastasis paired with primary lung tumor. The CDR3 has the sequence CAWSVTDTDTQYF. DNA sequence: TGTGCCTGGAGTGTAACAGACACAGATACGCAGTATTTT. The full variable domain, with segments outside the CDR3 supplied by the reference TRBV30 and TRBJ2-3 proteins, appears as SQTIHQWPATLVQPVGSPLSLECTVEGTSNPNLYWYRQAAGRGLQLLFYSVGIGQISSEVPQNLSASRPQDRQFILSSKKLLLSDSGFYLCAWSVTDTDTQYFGPGTRLTVL.